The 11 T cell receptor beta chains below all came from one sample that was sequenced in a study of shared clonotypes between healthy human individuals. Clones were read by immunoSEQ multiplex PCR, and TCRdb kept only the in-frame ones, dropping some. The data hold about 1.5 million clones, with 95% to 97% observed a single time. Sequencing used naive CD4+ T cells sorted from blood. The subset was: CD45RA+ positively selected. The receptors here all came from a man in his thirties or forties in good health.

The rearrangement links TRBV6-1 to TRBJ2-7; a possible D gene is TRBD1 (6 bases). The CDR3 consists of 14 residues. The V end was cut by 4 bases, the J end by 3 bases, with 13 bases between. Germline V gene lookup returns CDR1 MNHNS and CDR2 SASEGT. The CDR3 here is CASSVRDNRYEQYF. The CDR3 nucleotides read TGTGCCAGCAGTGTCCGGGACAACCGCTACGAGCAGTACTTC.

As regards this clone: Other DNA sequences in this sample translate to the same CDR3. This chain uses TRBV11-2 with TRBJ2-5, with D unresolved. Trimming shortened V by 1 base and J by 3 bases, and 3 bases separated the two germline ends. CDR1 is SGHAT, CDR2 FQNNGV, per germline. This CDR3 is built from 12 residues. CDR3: CASSLGEETQYF. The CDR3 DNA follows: TGTGCCAGCAGCTTAGGCGAAGAGACCCAGTACTTC.

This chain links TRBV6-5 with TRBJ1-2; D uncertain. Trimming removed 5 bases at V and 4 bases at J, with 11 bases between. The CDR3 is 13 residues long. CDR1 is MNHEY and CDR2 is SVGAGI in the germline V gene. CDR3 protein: CASSESDRYGYTF. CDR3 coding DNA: TGTGCCAGCAGTGAGTCGGACCGCTATGGCTACACCTTC.

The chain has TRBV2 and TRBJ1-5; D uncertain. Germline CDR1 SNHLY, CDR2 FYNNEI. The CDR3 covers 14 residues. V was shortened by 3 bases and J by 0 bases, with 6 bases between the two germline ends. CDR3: CASSDSTSNQPQHF. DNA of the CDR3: TGTGCCAGCAGTGACAGTACTAGCAATCAGCCCCAGCATTTT.

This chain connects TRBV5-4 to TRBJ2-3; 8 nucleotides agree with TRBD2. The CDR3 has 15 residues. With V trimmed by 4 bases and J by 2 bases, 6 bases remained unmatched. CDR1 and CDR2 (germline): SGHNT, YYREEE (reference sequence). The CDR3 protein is CASSRTSGSTDTQYF. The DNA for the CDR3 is TGTGCCAGCAGCCGCACTAGCGGTTCCACAGATACGCAGTATTTT.

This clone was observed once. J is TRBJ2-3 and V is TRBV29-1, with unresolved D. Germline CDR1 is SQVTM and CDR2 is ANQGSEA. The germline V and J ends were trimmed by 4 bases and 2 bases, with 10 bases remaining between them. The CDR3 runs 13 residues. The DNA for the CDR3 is TGCAGCGTTGCCCCTAGGATCACAGATACGCAGTATTTT. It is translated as CSVAPRITDTQYF.

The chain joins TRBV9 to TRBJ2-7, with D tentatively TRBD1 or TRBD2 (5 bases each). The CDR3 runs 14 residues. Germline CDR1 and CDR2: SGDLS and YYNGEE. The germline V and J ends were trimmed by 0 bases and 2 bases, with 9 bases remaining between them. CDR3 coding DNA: TGTGCCAGCAGCGTAGGAGGGGCTCCCTACGAGCAGTACTTC. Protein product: CASSVGGAPYEQYF.

For the CDR3, the DNA is TGTGCCAGCACAGCGGGAGTCCCAGAGACCCAGTACTTC. Its protein is CASTAGVPETQYF. This rearrangement joins TRBV25-1 to TRBJ2-5; 8 nucleotides match TRBD2. CDR1 and CDR2 (germline): MGHDK, SYGVNS. CDR3 size: 13 residues. Trimming removed 7 bases from V and 4 bases from J; junction bases left unmatched: 5.

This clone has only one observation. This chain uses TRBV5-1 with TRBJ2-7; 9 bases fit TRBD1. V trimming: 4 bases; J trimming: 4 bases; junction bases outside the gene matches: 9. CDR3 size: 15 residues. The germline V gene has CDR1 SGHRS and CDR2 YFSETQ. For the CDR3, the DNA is TGCGCCAGCAGCAGCCGGGACAGGGCCGGGTACGAGCAGTACTTC. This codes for CASSSRDRAGYEQYF.

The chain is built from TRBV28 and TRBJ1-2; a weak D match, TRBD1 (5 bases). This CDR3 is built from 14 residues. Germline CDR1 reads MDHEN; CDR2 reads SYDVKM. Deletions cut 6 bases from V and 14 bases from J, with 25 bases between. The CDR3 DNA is TGTGCCAGCAGCCCCCCCGGGGGGGTTGGTATTTGGACCTTC. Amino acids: CASSPPGGVGIWTF.

CDR3 nucleotide sequence: TGTGCCAGCAACAAACAGGGGCCCACCTACGAGCAGTACTTC. Its translation is CASNKQGPTYEQYF. The chain has TRBV27 and TRBJ2-7; 7 bases map to TRBD1. CDR3 size: 14 residues. From germline, CDR1 is MNHEY and CDR2 SMNVEV (reference sequence). The ends lost 7 bases at V and 2 bases at J; junction bases unmatched: 8.